This TCR beta chain was identified during a study of OX40 agonist ivuxolimab in advanced cancers. Study-wide points: On average, CD8+ T cells had more expanded clones than CD4+.

Using immunoSEQ multiplex PCR, the repertoire was profiled, and TCRdb retains in-frame clones only, with some absent. The sample lists about 30,000 clones; approximately 88% were seen once. In this sample, this clone turned up a few times. Its antigen is undetermined. Germline CDR1 WSHSY, CDR2 SAAADI. The CDR3 totals 12 residues. With 6 bases removed from V and 14 bases from J, the gap between germline ends came to 14 bases. The sequence was collected from an adult with an advanced solid tumor such as melanoma, head and neck, liver or kidney cancer. The sequencing here drew on CD4+ or CD8+ T cells sorted from blood, taken in a trial of the OX40 agonist ivuxolimab. The V and J genes are TRBV10-2 and TRBJ1-6; maybe TRBD1 (5 bases). The DNA for the CDR3 is TGCGCCAGCAGGGTCGGGGGTCAGGCCCTCCACTTT. Protein: CASRVGGQALHF.